Shown below are 28 T cell receptor beta chains from a single sample sequenced in a study of blood T cell repertoires in COVID-19 (dated by TCRdb to the early 2020s). To prepare the library, the immunoSEQ multiplex PCR assay was applied. TCRdb provides this immuneACCESS table in a form limited to in-frame rearrangements. Some clones are lacking; in checked studies, under half of them reflect an unresolved V gene, and why the rest are absent is not known. The sample profile shows about 250,000 clones; 88% of them were found once. In total, the top ten clones hold 5% to 6.5% of the sample. Sequencing input: peripheral blood. Receptor source: a woman in her twenties or thirties with COVID-19, enrolled during active disease.

CDR3 sequence reads: CASSSGGGEDFF. CDR3 sequence (DNA): TGTGCCAGTAGTAGCGGCGGGGGGGAGGATTTCTTT. The chain employs TRBV19 and TRBJ1-1; possible D gene TRBD1, 5 bases. The V gene lost 4 bases and the J gene lost 13 bases, with 16 bases spanning the gap. This CDR3 contains 12 residues. Germline V CDR1 and CDR2: LNHDA, SQIVND (reference sequence).

The sample holds one count of this clone. The chain combines TRBV6-5 with TRBJ1-2; a possible D gene is TRBD1 (6 bases). Deletions cut 4 bases from V and 6 bases from J, with 18 bases between. The CDR3 runs 15 residues. CDR1 is MNHEY, CDR2 SVGAGI, per germline. The CDR3 is CASSLLPQGTNGYTF. CDR3 DNA: TGTGCCAGCAGTTTACTCCCCCAGGGGACGAATGGCTACACCTTC.

The J gene is TRBJ2-2, the V gene TRBV27; possibly TRBD1 for D (6 bases). Trimming removed 1 base from V and 2 bases from J, with 20 bases in between. The CDR3 extends over 19 amino acids. The germline V gene encodes CDR1 MNHEY and CDR2 SMNVEV (reference sequence). The CDR3 DNA reads TGTGCCAGCAGTTTATTAAGTTGGCTCAGGACAGCCAACACCGGGGAGCTGTTTTTT. The encoded protein is CASSLLSWLRTANTGELFF.

The chain recombines TRBV5-5 with TRBJ1-3; D uncertain. This CDR3 region has 13 residues. Trimming left V 5 bases short and J 8 bases short, with 14 bases between. From germline, CDR1 is SGHKS and CDR2 YYEKEE (reference sequence). CDR3 nucleotide sequence: TGTGCCAGCAGACTTATTGGTTTTGACACCATATATTTT. Translated: CASRLIGFDTIYF.

The gene calls are TRBV27 and TRBJ2-7, with TRBD1 identical over 8 bases. J lost 2 bases, V lost 5 bases, and 11 bases had no gene match. Germline CDR1 is MNHEY and CDR2 is SMNVEV (reference sequence). The CDR3 spans 16 residues. CDR3 loop: CASSPFGQGAAYEQYF. The DNA of the CDR3 is TGTGCCAGCAGTCCCTTTGGGCAGGGGGCAGCCTACGAGCAGTACTTC.

V usage is TRBV6-4 and J usage is TRBJ2-6, with 7 nucleotides matching TRBD1. V lost 4 bases, J lost 3 bases, and 3 bases stayed unmatched. Germline CDR1 and CDR2: MRHNA and SNTAGT. This CDR3 is 15 amino acids long. The CDR3: CASSVGGYGANVLTF. The CDR3 DNA reads as TGTGCCAGCAGTGTAGGGGGCTATGGGGCCAACGTCCTGACTTTC.

The genes are TRBV6-5 and TRBJ2-2; 8 bases agree with TRBD2. The CDR3 contains 13 residues. V lost 4 bases, J lost 7 bases, and 2 bases stayed unmatched. Germline V gene sequence: CDR1 MNHEY, CDR2 SVGAGI. The DNA of the CDR3 is TGTGCCAGCAGTTTAGCGGGGTACGGGGAGCTGTTTTTT. Protein: CASSLAGYGELFF.

The rearrangement joins TRBV7-9 to TRBJ2-3; TRBD2 is a possible D gene (5 bases). V was trimmed by 8 bases and J by 6 bases, leaving 15 bases between them. The CDR3 runs 13 residues. The germline V gene encodes CDR1 SEHNR and CDR2 FQNEAQ (reference sequence). The DNA for the CDR3 is TGTGCCAGCGATACCGGGGTGGGGGATACGCAGTATTTT. The encoded protein is CASDTGVGDTQYF.

V is TRBV7-8 and J is TRBJ2-1; no clear D. CDR3 size: 13 residues. Trimming stripped 2 bases from V and 8 bases from J, with 10 bases between. The germline V gene has CDR1 SGHVS and CDR2 FQNEAQ. The CDR3 region is CASSLPTFDEQFF. CDR3 nucleotide sequence: TGTGCCAGCAGCTTACCTACCTTTGATGAGCAGTTCTTC.

The chain joins TRBV28 to TRBJ2-3; 8 nucleotides match TRBD2. CDR3 length: 16 amino acids. Trimming took 10 bases from V and 3 from J; bases not matched to a gene: 15. Germline loops: CDR1 MDHEN, CDR2 SYDVKM. The CDR3 DNA sequence: TGTGCCACCGCGAAAACTAGCGGAAGGGGAACAGATACGCAGTATTTT. Its protein is CATAKTSGRGTDTQYF.

This chain joins TRBV7-6 and TRBJ2-5; D is undetermined. CDR1 and CDR2 (germline): SGHVS, FNYEAQ. This CDR3 comprises 16 residues. The V end lost 1 base, the J end lost 3 bases, and 15 bases lay between the germline ends. The CDR3 spells CASSLGVLWRKETQYF. The DNA of the CDR3 is TGTGCCAGCAGCTTAGGGGTCTTATGGAGAAAAGAGACCCAGTACTTC.

The chain recombines TRBV19 with TRBJ1-2; unclear D gene. Trimming removed 4 bases at V and 5 bases at J, with 8 bases between. CDR1 and CDR2 from the germline V gene are LNHDA and SQIVND (reference sequence). The CDR3 totals 12 residues. The CDR3 reads CASSTWAYGYTF. DNA of the CDR3: TGTGCCAGTAGTACCTGGGCTTATGGCTACACCTTC.

The V call is TRBV6-6, the J call TRBJ1-2; unclear D gene. Trimming stripped 0 bases from V and 4 bases from J, with 12 bases between. From germline, CDR1 is MNHNY and CDR2 SVGAGI (reference sequence). The CDR3 consists of 15 residues. The DNA of the CDR3 is TGTGCCAGCAGTTACTCAAAACAGCTTCTCTATGGCTACACCTTC. This sequence encodes CASSYSKQLLYGYTF.

Only a few counts were recorded for this clone. V gene TRBV6-5 combines with J gene TRBJ1-6; 9 nucleotides line up with TRBD1. The CDR3 sequence is 14 residues long. After removal of 8 bases from V and 7 bases from J, the junction contained 6 bases not matched to a gene. Germline lookup yields CDR1 MNHEY and CDR2 SVGAGI. The CDR3 region is CASGRTGDNSPLHF. DNA of the CDR3: TGTGCCAGCGGAAGGACAGGGGACAATTCACCCCTCCACTTT.

The V and J genes are TRBV5-1 and TRBJ1-2; maybe TRBD1 (6 bases). The V gene's germline CDR1 is SGHRS and CDR2 YFSETQ. The length of the CDR3 is 17 residues. V dropped 4 bases and J dropped 0 bases, with 19 bases sitting between them. The CDR3 DNA reads as TGCGCCAGCAGCCCCATTTACGGGACATACTCTAACTATGGCTACACCTTC. It is translated as CASSPIYGTYSNYGYTF.

J is TRBJ2-5 and V is TRBV11-2; D unclear. The CDR3 is 15 residues long. V gave up 0 bases and J gave up 5 bases, with 13 bases separating them. Germline CDR1 and CDR2: SGHAT and FQNNGV. The DNA of the CDR3 is TGTGCCAGCAGCTTAGAGCCAACAGATTGGGAGACCCAGTACTTC. It codes for CASSLEPTDWETQYF. Drawing the rest from reference TRBV11-2 and TRBJ2-5, the complete variable domain is EAGVAQSPRYKIIEKRQSVAFWCNPISGHATLYWYQQILGQGPKLLIQFQNNGVVDDSQLPKDRFSAERLKGVDSTLKIQPAKLEDSAVYLCASSLEPTDWETQYFGPGTRLLVL.

The gene calls are TRBV21-1 and TRBJ2-1; the table calls TRBD1, which could not be checked here. TRBV21-1 is shown as a pseudogene. CDR3 length: 18 residues. CDR3 in DNA: TGTGCCAGCAGTGAAGGGGGATGGGCAGACAGGTACTACAATGAGCAGTTCTTC. This translates into CASSEGGWADRYYNEQFF.

The V and J genes are TRBV24-1 and TRBJ2-7; 7 nucleotides agree with TRBD2. Germline CDR1 reads KGHDR; CDR2 reads SFDVKD. V lost 4 bases and J lost 2; bases outside the gene matches: 16. The CDR3 is 18 amino acids. This CDR3 reads CATSDLPDNSGYTYEQYV. In DNA form, the CDR3 reads TGTGCCACCAGTGACCTCCCGGACAATAGCGGGTATACCTACGAGCAGTACGTC.

The V call is TRBV6-2 or TRBV6-3, the J call TRBJ1-1; 7 nucleotides line up with TRBD1. The germline V gene encodes CDR1 MNHEY and CDR2 SVGEGT. The CDR3 runs to 15 residues. V dropped 2 bases and J dropped 2; count of bases not matched to a gene: 5. The CDR3 spells CASSYPRDRNTEAFF. CDR3 bases: TGTGCCAGCAGTTACCCCCGGGACAGAAACACTGAAGCTTTCTTT.

The chain uses TRBV2 and TRBJ1-2; D gene unclear. The CDR3 spans 13 residues. Germline V gives CDR1 SNHLY, CDR2 FYNNEI. V was trimmed by 7 bases and J by 6 bases, leaving 15 bases between them. The CDR3 region is CASNAQAGNGYTF. Here the CDR3 DNA reads TGTGCCAGCAATGCCCAGGCCGGGAATGGCTACACCTTC.

The rearrangement links TRBV6-2 or TRBV6-3 to TRBJ1-2; 10 bases match TRBD1. The CDR3 loop spans 15 amino acids. V lost 6 bases to trimming and J lost 8 bases; unmatched junction nucleotides: 12. The germline V gene has CDR1 MNHEY and CDR2 SVGEGT. CDR3 in DNA: TGTGCCAGCAGCCCGAACACCGGGACAGGGGCCGGCTACACCTTC. Protein: CASSPNTGTGAGYTF.

The chain joins TRBV3-1 (or the pseudogene TRBV3-2) to TRBJ1-5; no definite D call. Trimming cost V 6 bases and J 6 bases, with 12 bases left between them. The CDR3 has 13 residues. Looked up from germline, CDR1 is LGHDT and CDR2 is YNNKEL (reference sequence). The CDR3 reads CASSFQGSQPQHF. The CDR3 coding sequence is TGTGCCAGCAGTTTCCAAGGGAGTCAGCCCCAGCATTTT.

V usage is TRBV7-9 and J usage is TRBJ1-6, with a possible D match to TRBD1 (5 bases). V shed 0 bases and J shed 11 bases, with 8 bases lying between them. CDR3 length: 13 amino acids. The germline gives CDR1 SEHNR, CDR2 FQNEAQ (reference sequence). The CDR3 protein is CASSLAQGAPLHF. For the CDR3, the DNA is TGTGCCAGCAGCTTAGCGCAAGGGGCACCCCTCCACTTT.

The chain is built from TRBV11-2 and TRBJ1-4; tentative D call: TRBD1 (5 bases). Deletions cut 5 bases from V and 7 bases from J, with 20 bases between. Germline CDR1 SGHAT, CDR2 FQNNGV. This CDR3 comprises 16 residues. CDR3 amino acids: CASSLPPAGYAEKLFF. CDR3 DNA: TGTGCCAGCAGCCTACCCCCGGCAGGGTATGCTGAAAAACTGTTTTTT.

The V gene is TRBV5-4, the J gene TRBJ2-5, with 8 bases matching TRBD2. The germline gives CDR1 SGHNT, CDR2 YYREEE (reference sequence). This CDR3 is 15 amino acids long. With 4 bases clipped from V and 2 bases from J, the junction kept 7 bases outside the gene matches. The CDR3 bases are TGTGCCAGCAGCGGGCGGGGGGCCGGGCAAGAGACCCAGTACTTC. Amino acids: CASSGRGAGQETQYF.

The genes are TRBV9 and TRBJ2-3, with 8 bases lining up with TRBD2. The CDR3 spans 17 residues. V was pared by 3 bases and J by 0 bases, with 9 bases of the junction left unmatched. Germline loops: CDR1 SGDLS, CDR2 YYNGEE. The CDR3, as DNA: TGTGCCAGCAGCGCCGGGGGGGGGCTAGCGAGCACAGATACGCAGTATTTT. Translation gives CASSAGGGLASTDTQYF.

V gene TRBV11-3 combines with J gene TRBJ2-1; 10 positions match TRBD2. The CDR3 spans 15 residues. Trimming at V came to 5 bases and at J to 4 bases, leaving 5 bases not matched to a gene. Germline V gene lookup returns CDR1 SGHNT and CDR2 YENEEA. The CDR3, as DNA: TGTGCCAGCAGCAAGCGGGAGGGCCGGTACAATGAGCAGTTCTTC. Its protein is CASSKREGRYNEQFF.

The rearrangement uses TRBV19 and TRBJ2-1, with TRBD2 matching 8 bases. This CDR3 has 14 residues. The V gene end was trimmed by 8 bases and the J gene end by 4 bases; junction bases not matched to a gene: 7. CDR1 and CDR2 from the germline V gene are LNHDA and SQIVND (reference sequence). The CDR3 DNA sequence: TGTGCCAGTGGCGGAAGCGGGGGATACAATGAGCAGTTCTTC. Its protein is CASGGSGGYNEQFF. The whole variable domain, remainder taken from reference TRBV19 and TRBJ2-1, is DGGITQSPKYLFRKEGQNVTLSCEQNLNHDAMYWYRQDPGQGLRLIYYSQIVNDFQKGDIAEGYSVSREKKESFPLTVTSAQKNPTAFYLCASGGSGGYNEQFFGPGTRLTVL.